A selection of T cell receptor beta chains follows, all from one sample in a study of beta chain features in type 1 diabetes. TCRdb's table, derived via immunoSEQ multiplex PCR, lists solely in-frame clones and lacks some. Of 130,000 to 150,000 clones listed, 6% to 7.5% are singletons. Sample: central memory CD4+ T cells from blood. The receptors were sampled from a woman in her thirties in good health. Both conserved end residues are trimmed from each CDR3. Each record gives: clone size, V gene, J gene, CDR3 protein. The listing skips clone size in some rows; elsewhere it reads once, few, many or a size class.

.	TRBV6-1	TRBJ1-2	ASSPKYDSLYGYT
few	TRBV4-3	TRBJ2-1	ASSPTTGQGILVHEQF
few	TRBV18	TRBJ1-1	ASSPQFDKNTEAF
few	TRBV11-3	TRBJ2-5	ASSLGGQETQY
.	TRBV2	TRBJ2-7	ASGTTGSFPYEQY
many	TRBV29-1	TRBJ2-2	SVGQGHGELF
.	TRBV5-4	TRBJ2-7	ARDRPYEQY
many	TRBV9	TRBJ2-5	ASTRGAQETQY
.	TRBV11-1	TRBJ2-7	ASSFAGATYEQY
.	TRBV5-1	TRBJ2-3	ASSPSLGQGTDTQY
.	TRBV7-2	TRBJ1-5	ASSLDQGFNQPQH
few	TRBV6-5	TRBJ2-1	ASSLAGGVNEQF
.	TRBV9	TRBJ2-7	ASSVATGTGPYEQY
.	TRBV6-5	TRBJ2-1	ASSQRAGGWQF
few	TRBV7-9	TRBJ2-7	ASSSRAGTGYEQY
.	TRBV11-2	TRBJ2-3	ASSRNAGERDTQY
many	TRBV5-1	TRBJ2-6	ASSWDRGSSGANVLT
.	TRBV7-7	TRBJ2-1	ASSSRVGAPYNEQF
many	TRBV7-2	TRBJ2-7	ASSLSLTRRSYEQY
.	TRBV5-1	TRBJ2-6	ASSLNGNTGANVLT
few	TRBV13	TRBJ2-1	ASSSTGIEQF
.	TRBV7-9	TRBJ1-2	ASIPNLRGGYT
few	TRBV18	TRBJ2-7	ASSSMGQNYEQY
.	TRBV6-6	TRBJ2-7	ASSWDSTYEQY
few	TRBV30	TRBJ1-1	AWIPGEAF
few	TRBV5-1	TRBJ2-3	ASSPPGAETDTQY
many	TRBV9	TRBJ2-1	ASSERDYEQF